These 13 T cell receptor beta chains originate from one sample sequenced in a study of blood T cell repertoires in COVID-19. Using immunoSEQ multiplex PCR, the repertoire was profiled, and TCRdb retains in-frame clones only, with some absent. The sample contains under 300,000 clones, over 80% of which appear only once. Specimen: peripheral blood. The receptor set was obtained from a man aged 25-40 years who had recovered from COVID-19.

The rearrangement uses TRBV3-1 (or the pseudogene TRBV3-2) and TRBJ1-5; maybe TRBD1 (6 bases). Trimming pared 5 bases from V and 2 bases from J, leaving 10 bases between. The CDR3 is 14 residues long. Germline V gene lookup returns CDR1 LGHDT and CDR2 YNNKEL (reference sequence). CDR3 loop: CASSYGTRNQPQHF. The CDR3 nucleotides are TGTGCCAGCAGCTATGGGACACGCAATCAGCCCCAGCATTTT.

The chain uses TRBV6-5 and TRBJ1-6; the match to TRBD1 covers 10 bases. V lost 8 bases to trimming and J lost 13 bases; unmatched junction nucleotides: 8. The germline CDR1 and CDR2 sequences are MNHEY and SVGAGI. The CDR3 has 13 residues. Written as DNA, the CDR3 is TGTGCCAGCCTTCCGGGACAGGGGTCGCCCCTCCACTTT. This gives the protein CASLPGQGSPLHF.

This rearrangement joins TRBV12-3 or TRBV12-4 to TRBJ1-2; D perhaps matches TRBD1 (6 bases). There are 13 residues in the CDR3. Trimming took off 6 bases at V and 6 bases at J, with 14 bases between the two ends. Here the CDR3 reads CASSLTGVHGYTF. Written as DNA, the CDR3 is TGTGCCAGCAGCCTGACAGGAGTTCATGGCTACACCTTC.

The chain couples TRBV10-3 to TRBJ2-2, with D possibly TRBD2 on 6 matching bases. Germline CDR1 is ENHRY and CDR2 is SYGVKD. The CDR3 covers 15 residues. V was clipped by 3 bases and J by 2 bases, with 10 bases between them. The CDR3 sequence: CAISESGVNTGELFF. CDR3 nucleotide sequence: TGTGCCATCAGTGAATCGGGGGTAAACACCGGGGAGCTGTTTTTT.

This chain joins TRBV6-5 and TRBJ1-1, with TRBD1 identical over 8 bases. With V trimmed by 6 bases and J by 4 bases, 1 base remained unmatched. Germline CDR1 and CDR2: MNHEY and SVGAGI. This CDR3 comprises 12 residues. The chain's CDR3 is CASRDRVTEAFF. CDR3 bases: TGTGCCAGCAGGGACAGGGTCACTGAAGCTTTCTTT.

This chain links TRBV19 with TRBJ1-5, with 7 bases matching TRBD1. Per germline, CDR1 LNHDA and CDR2 SQIVND (reference sequence). V lost 7 bases and J lost 3; bases outside the gene matches: 9. The CDR3 spans 15 residues. DNA for the CDR3: TGTGCCAGTACCCTCAGACAGGGAATCAATCAGCCCCAGCATTTT. Protein product: CASTLRQGINQPQHF.

The rearrangement uses TRBV7-9 and TRBJ1-4, with 7 bases matching TRBD1. The CDR3 contains 16 residues. Losses at the gene ends were 4 bases for V and 3 bases for J; bases not matched to a gene: 8. The germline V gene has CDR1 SEHNR and CDR2 FQNEAQ (reference sequence). In nucleotides, the CDR3 is TGTGCCAGCAGCTGGGGAACAGGGGAACCTAATGAAAAACTGTTTTTT. Translation: CASSWGTGEPNEKLFF.

J is TRBJ2-1 and V is TRBV5-1, with D perhaps matching TRBD2 (5 bases). This CDR3 contains 15 residues. Germline CDR1 reads SGHRS; CDR2 reads YFSETQ. V was shortened by 4 bases and J by 5 bases, with 16 bases between the two germline ends. CDR3 residues: CASSHTRLPDNEQFF. The CDR3 DNA sequence: TGCGCCAGCAGCCATACCCGACTACCAGACAATGAGCAGTTCTTC.

The chain links TRBV4-1 to TRBJ1-1; D possibly corresponds to TRBD1 (5 bases). From germline, CDR1 is MGHRA and CDR2 YSYEKL. There are 16 residues in the CDR3. Trimming left V 0 bases short and J 4 bases short, with 15 bases between. CDR3 loop: CASSQDSRGLGTEAFF. As DNA, the CDR3 is TGCGCCAGCAGCCAAGATTCGCGGGGCCTCGGCACTGAAGCTTTCTTT.

The chain couples TRBV5-6 to TRBJ2-3; TRBD2 matches 11 bases. CDR1 is SGHDT, CDR2 YYEEEE, per germline. J was trimmed by 2 bases and V by 4 bases; bases with no gene match: 12. The CDR3 consists of 18 residues. The DNA of the CDR3 is TGTGCCAGCAGCAGAACTAGCGGGGGTCGCCTGCCCACAGATACGCAGTATTTT. Amino acid sequence: CASSRTSGGRLPTDTQYF. Looking up the rest from reference TRBV5-6 and TRBJ2-3 gives the full variable domain: DAGVTQSPTHLIKTRGQQVTLRCSPKSGHDTVSWYQQALGQGPQFIFQYYEEEERQRGNFPDRFSGHQFPNYSSELNVNALLLGDSALYLCASSRTSGGRLPTDTQYFGPGTRLTVL.

The chain recombines TRBV28 with TRBJ2-6, with D possibly matching TRBD2 (5 bases). The V gene lost 7 bases and the J gene lost 4 bases, with 11 bases spanning the gap. From germline, CDR1 is MDHEN and CDR2 SYDVKM. The CDR3 runs to 14 residues. CDR3 coding DNA: TGTGCCAGCACCATCACGGGGGGGGCCAACGTCCTGACTTTC. Translation gives CASTITGGANVLTF.

The J gene is TRBJ2-5, the V gene TRBV4-1, with D tentatively TRBD2 (6 bases). The CDR3 length is 13 residues. CDR1 is MGHRA, CDR2 YSYEKL, per germline. V lost 3 bases, J lost 5 bases, and 10 bases lay in between. CDR3 nucleotide sequence: TGCGCCAGCAGCCAGCGACTAGGGGAGACCCAGTACTTC. This sequence encodes CASSQRLGETQYF.

V gene TRBV6-5 combines with J gene TRBJ2-7, with TRBD2 matching 9 bases. Per the germline V gene, CDR1 is MNHEY and CDR2 is SVGAGI. V dropped 7 bases and J dropped 10; count of bases not matched to a gene: 11. The CDR3 covers 13 residues. The CDR3 here is CASMDSGGRNQYV. Written as DNA, the CDR3 is TGTGCCAGCATGGATAGCGGGGGCCGGAATCAGTACGTC.